Each of the 27 T cell receptor beta chains below was sequenced from the same sample in a study of prognosis after radiotherapy for stage I lung cancer. Two-round multiplex PCR amplified TCR beta CDR3 from genomic DNA. During first-round PCR, primers specific to each TRBV and TRBJ gene were used. TCRdb called the multiplex PCR reads again in MiXCR, with one record for every CDR3 protein. The table records fewer than 20,000 distinct CDR3 sequences, over 15% of them present only once. Material: PBMCs, obtained before or after stereotactic body radiation therapy (not recorded which). These receptors were taken from a donor aged 50 or older with non-small cell lung cancer.

In this sample, this clonotype turned up many times. V and J are TRBV20-1 and TRBJ2-7; D ambiguous. V was cut by 1 base and J by 3 bases, with 10 bases left in between. The CDR3 covers 13 residues. The germline V gene has CDR1 DFQATT and CDR2 SNEGSKA (reference sequence). Written as DNA, the CDR3 is TGCAGTGCTAGAGTCGAGAGAAACTACGAGCAGTACTTC. This sequence encodes CSARVERNYEQYF.

This clonotype has a count of ten or more. The gene calls are TRBV6-1 and TRBJ1-2; D is unclear. The CDR3 runs to 16 residues. Looked up from germline, CDR1 is MNHNS and CDR2 is SASEGT. Trimming shortened V by 4 bases and J by 6 bases, and 21 bases separated the two germline ends. CDR3: CASSGGGHLNVDGYTF. In DNA form, the CDR3 reads TGTGCCAGCAGTGGAGGTGGGCACCTGAATGTTGATGGCTACACCTTC.

Concerning this clonotype: A far larger clone differs by one base, so this is likely a read error. The chain employs TRBV6-2 or TRBV6-3 and TRBJ1-4; the D is unclear. Looked up from germline, CDR1 is MNHEY and CDR2 is SVGEGT. The CDR3 runs 14 residues. Trimming left V 2 bases short and J 6 bases short, with 10 bases between. The chain's CDR3 is CASSYSLTHEKLFF. In DNA, the CDR3 is TGTGCCAGCAGTTACAGTCTGACACATGAAAAACTGTTTTTT.

Notes on this clonotype: Likely a read error: the CDR3 ends without its conserved phenylalanine or tryptophan. The V gene is TRBV4-2, the J gene TRBJ2-3; 8 positions agree with TRBD1. The CDR3 length is 16 residues. The germline gives CDR1 LGHNA, CDR2 YNFKEQ. The CDR3 here is CASSQGDRSLTDTQYL. Here the CDR3 DNA reads TGTGCCAGCAGCCAGGGGGACAGGTCCCTAACAGATACACAGTATTTA.

This clonotype appeared many times. The J gene is TRBJ1-6, the V gene TRBV6-1; possible D gene TRBD1, 5 bases. This CDR3 is built from 20 residues. V was shortened by 2 bases and J by 0 bases, with 20 bases between the two germline ends. Germline loops: CDR1 MNHNS, CDR2 SASEGT. In DNA form, the CDR3 reads TGTGCCAGCAGTGAAAACGGCCTCGGGGCCTTTAGCTCCTATAATTCACCCCTCCACTTT. This codes for CASSENGLGAFSSYNSPLHF.

At least ten counts were recorded for this clonotype. The chain employs TRBV7-2 and TRBJ1-6; D might be TRBD1 (6 bases). Trimming removed 2 bases from V and 10 bases from J, with 12 bases in between. The CDR3 runs to 14 residues. Germline V gene lookup returns CDR1 SGHTA and CDR2 FQGNSA. The CDR3 DNA follows: TGTGCCAGCAGCTTATTGGGGGCGCAGTCACCCCTCCACTTT. It yields the protein CASSLLGAQSPLHF.

This clonotype is labeled as hyperexpanded. The chain employs TRBV6-2 or TRBV6-3 and TRBJ2-1; 11 bases match TRBD2. V shed 1 base, J shed 0 bases, and the junction held 8 bases outside the gene matches. The CDR3 totals 19 residues. The germline CDR1 and CDR2 sequences are MNHEY and SVGEGT. The CDR3 protein is CASSYFETSGVSSYNEQFF. CDR3 DNA sequence: TGTGCCAGCAGTTACTTTGAGACTAGCGGGGTCAGCTCCTACAATGAGCAGTTCTTC.

The rearrangement links TRBV19 to TRBJ2-3; maybe TRBD2 (5 bases). Germline values: CDR1 LNHDA, CDR2 SQIVND (reference sequence). The CDR3 extends over 15 amino acids. Trimming left V 1 base short and J 5 bases short, with 13 bases between. In nucleotides, the CDR3 is TGTGCCAGTAGTATAGGACGGGAATGGTTAGATACGCAGTATTTT. It encodes CASSIGREWLDTQYF.

This clonotype was counted many times. This sequence joins TRBV2 and TRBJ2-2; D gene ambiguous. The CDR3 totals 13 residues. The germline V and J ends were trimmed by 5 bases and 3 bases, with 7 bases remaining between them. Germline V gene data show CDR1 as SNHLY and CDR2 as FYNNEI. CDR3 bases: TGTGCCAGCAGTCCGCCGGACACCGGGGAGCTGTTTTTT. Protein sequence: CASSPPDTGELFF.

This chain uses TRBV5-1 with TRBJ1-2; D gene uncertain. The CDR3 length is 12 residues. Germline V CDR1 and CDR2: SGHRS, YFSETQ. V lost 3 bases and J 14 bases, leaving 17 bases between the germline ends. This chain's CDR3 is CASSSDTPAITF. CDR3 nucleotide sequence: TGCGCCAGCAGCTCAGACACACCGGCTATTACCTTC.

This clonotype has at least ten counts. This rearrangement joins TRBV12-5 to TRBJ2-4, with TRBD2 identical over 8 bases. CDR1 is LGHNT, CDR2 FRNRAP, per germline. The CDR3 contains 22 residues. Germline trimming cut 5 bases from V and 0 bases from J; bases unmatched to any gene: 24. DNA for the CDR3: TGTGCTAGTGGTGGCCTAATGACAATGGGGCTAGCGGGCGCGCTAGCCAAAAACATTCAGTACTTC. Translated: CASGGLMTMGLAGALAKNIQYF.

The chain couples TRBV6-2 or TRBV6-3 to TRBJ1-6; 7 bases fit TRBD1. V gave up 0 bases and J gave up 9 bases; unmatched junction bases: 2. CDR3 length: 14 amino acids. CDR1 and CDR2 (germline): MNHEY, SVGEGT. CDR3 amino acids: CASSYSQGSSPLHF. The CDR3 coding sequence is TGTGCCAGCAGTTACTCACAGGGGAGTTCACCCCTCCACTTT.

On this clonotype itself: One base away lies a much larger clone, so this may be a sequencing read error. The V call is TRBV29-1, the J call TRBJ1-2, with TRBD1 matching over 8 bases. This CDR3 is built from 14 residues. The germline CDR1 and CDR2 sequences are SQVTM and ANQGSEA. Trimming removed 0 bases from V and 2 bases from J; junction bases left unmatched: 2. The CDR3: CSVEDWTGNYGYTF. DNA for the CDR3: TGCAGCGTTGAAGACTGGACAGGGAACTATGGCTACACCTTC.

On this clonotype itself: The junction differs from germline at one of its ends, possibly a read error. The genes are TRBV28 and TRBJ2-3; D call uncertain. Germline V CDR1 and CDR2: MDHEN, SYDVKM. This CDR3 is built from 12 residues. CDR3 residues: CVSSPLSDTRYF. CDR3 nucleotide sequence: TGTGTCAGCAGTCCTTTATCGGATACGCGGTATTTT.

Many counts were recorded for this clonotype. The rearrangement links TRBV4-2 to TRBJ1-5; D gene uncertain. The CDR3 length is 15 residues. Trimming removed 0 bases at V and 0 bases at J, with 6 bases between. Germline CDR1 reads LGHNA; CDR2 reads YNFKEQ. CDR3 DNA sequence: TGTGCCAGCAGCCAAGACGGACTTAGCAATCAGCCCCAGCATTTT. Its translation is CASSQDGLSNQPQHF.

In its sample, this clonotype was seen once. The rearrangement uses TRBV30 and TRBJ1-5; D gene uncertain. CDR1 is GTSNPN and CDR2 is SVGIG in the germline V gene (reference sequence). The V and J ends lost 0 bases and 1 base respectively, with 10 bases between them. The length of the CDR3 is 15 residues. The CDR3 loop reads CAWSVKTPSNQPQHF. The CDR3 DNA is TGTGCCTGGAGTGTAAAGACCCCGAGCAATCAGCCCCAGCATTTT. Complete variable domain (other parts from reference TRBV30 and TRBJ1-5): SQTIHQWPATLVQPVGSPLSLECTVEGTSNPNLYWYRQAAGRGLQLLFYSVGIGQISSEVPQNLSASRPQDRQFILSSKKLLLSDSGFYLCAWSVKTPSNQPQHFGDGTRLSIL.

By its share, this clonotype is medium-sized. The rearrangement joins TRBV11-1 to TRBJ2-5, with TRBD2 matching 7 bases. Germline V CDR1 and CDR2: SGHAT, FQDESV (reference sequence). The junction had 4 bases not matched to a gene; V was cut back by 4 bases and J by 2 bases. This CDR3 has 14 residues. The CDR3 protein is CASSSGGWQETQYF. In nucleotides, the CDR3 is TGTGCCAGCAGCTCGGGGGGTTGGCAAGAGACCCAGTACTTC.

This clonotype showed up many times. The J gene is TRBJ2-3, the V gene TRBV7-3; tentative D call: TRBD1 (5 bases). There are 14 residues in the CDR3. The V gene's germline CDR1 is SGHTA and CDR2 FQGTGA. V lost 2 bases to trimming and J lost 8 bases, with 14 bases between them. The CDR3 sequence: CASSLGRAAGTQYF. DNA of the CDR3: TGTGCCAGCAGCTTAGGCAGGGCCGCAGGTACGCAGTATTTT.

This clonotype was detected ten times or more. The DNA of the CDR3 is TGTGCCTGGAGTGTACTGAGTCAGGTGCTGAACACTGAAGCTTTCTTT. As protein: CAWSVLSQVLNTEAFF. J is TRBJ1-1 and V is TRBV30; D gene unclear. The CDR3 covers 16 residues. Trimming took 0 bases from V and 0 from J, leaving 14 bases between them. Germline assignment: CDR1 GTSNPN and CDR2 SVGIG (reference sequence).

This clonotype was found many times. The chain links TRBV3-1 to TRBJ1-2; 10 bases map to TRBD1. Germline trimming cut 4 bases from V and 8 bases from J; bases unmatched to any gene: 4. Germline V gene lookup returns CDR1 LGHDT and CDR2 YNNKEL (reference sequence). The CDR3 is made up of 13 amino acids. The CDR3 spells CASSPRDRGGYTF. Here the CDR3 DNA reads TGTGCCAGCAGCCCCCGGGACAGGGGCGGCTACACCTTC.

This clonotype was seen many times. V gene TRBV20-1 combines with J gene TRBJ2-2; 8 positions agree with TRBD2. Looked up from germline, CDR1 is DFQATT and CDR2 is SNEGSKA (reference sequence). This CDR3 comprises 14 residues. With 4 bases clipped from V and 7 bases from J, the junction kept 8 bases outside the gene matches. The CDR3 protein is CSATRGGPIGELFF. The CDR3 DNA is TGCAGTGCTACTCGGGGGGGCCCGATCGGGGAGCTGTTTTTT.

This clonotype was observed at least ten times. This chain joins TRBV9 and TRBJ2-5; perhaps TRBD1 as D (5 bases). Trimming pared 0 bases from V and 5 bases from J, leaving 17 bases between. Germline CDR1 SGDLS, CDR2 YYNGEE. CDR3 size: 16 residues. For the CDR3, the DNA is TGTGCCAGCAGCGTAGAAGAAGGCAGGGCTTGGGAGACCCAGTACTTC. This sequence encodes CASSVEEGRAWETQYF.

Worth noting for this clonotype: Given a much more abundant clone one base away, this may be a read error. This chain connects TRBV27 to TRBJ2-5; 7 nucleotides align to TRBD2. The germline gives CDR1 MNHEY, CDR2 SMNVEV (reference sequence). The CDR3 has 14 residues. The CDR3 coding sequence is TGTGCCAGCAGTGGGGGGGTGGGGGAAGAGACCAAGTACTTC. Protein sequence: CASSGGVGEETKYF.

In this sample, this clonotype turned up many times. CDR3 region: CASSLKGGQGRTDTQYF. The CDR3 DNA is TGTGCCAGCAGTTTAAAAGGAGGACAGGGGAGGACAGATACGCAGTATTTT. V is TRBV12-3 or TRBV12-4 and J is TRBJ2-3, with 9 bases aligning to TRBD1. The ends lost 2 bases at V and 3 bases at J; junction bases unmatched: 9. The CDR3 totals 17 residues.

This clonotype was recorded many times. CDR3 bases: TGTGCCATTAAACCGGGACAGGGTCGCGAGCAGTACTTC. Translated: CAIKPGQGREQYF. The chain joins TRBV10-3 to TRBJ2-7; TRBD1 matches 9 bases. Germline CDR1 and CDR2: ENHRY and SYGVKD. The ends lost 9 bases at V and 6 bases at J; junction bases unmatched: 9. The CDR3 consists of 13 residues.

Points on this clonotype: A clone one base away is much larger, so this may be a read error. Lacking the conserved final phenylalanine or tryptophan, this CDR3 likely reflects a read error. J is TRBJ1-6 and V is TRBV9; weak D call: TRBD1 (5 bases). Trimming removed 2 bases at V and 9 bases at J, with 15 bases between. The germline V gene has CDR1 SGDLS and CDR2 YYNGEE. The CDR3 runs 15 residues. Here the CDR3 DNA reads TGTGCCAGCAGCGTGGCGGGGCAGGGTGTTTCACCCCTCCACCTT. Protein: CASSVAGQGVSPLHL.

This clonotype was detected many times. This rearrangement joins TRBV18 to TRBJ2-1, with D unresolved. The V gene's germline CDR1 is KGHSH and CDR2 LQKENI. Trimming removed 1 base from V and 6 bases from J, with 7 bases in between. The CDR3 sequence is 13 residues long. CDR3 region: CASSPRQRNEQFF. The CDR3 DNA reads TGTGCCAGCTCACCACGGCAGCGCAATGAGCAGTTCTTC.